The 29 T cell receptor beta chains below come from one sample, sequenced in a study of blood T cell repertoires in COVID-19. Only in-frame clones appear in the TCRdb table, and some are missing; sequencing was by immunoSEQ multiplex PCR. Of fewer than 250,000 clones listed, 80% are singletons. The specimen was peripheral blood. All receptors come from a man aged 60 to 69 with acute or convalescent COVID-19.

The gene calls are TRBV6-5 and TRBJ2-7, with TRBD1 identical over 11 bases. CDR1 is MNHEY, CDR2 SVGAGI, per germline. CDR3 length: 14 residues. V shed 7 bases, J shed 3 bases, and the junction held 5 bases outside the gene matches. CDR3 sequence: CASTIGTGGYEQYF. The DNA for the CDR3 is TGTGCCAGCACTATCGGGACAGGGGGCTACGAGCAGTACTTC.

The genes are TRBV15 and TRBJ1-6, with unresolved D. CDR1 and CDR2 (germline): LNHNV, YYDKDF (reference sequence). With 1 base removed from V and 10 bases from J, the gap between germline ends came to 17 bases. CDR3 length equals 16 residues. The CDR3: CATSRGSVIQRSPLHF. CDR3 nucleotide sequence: TGTGCCACCAGCAGAGGTTCGGTGATCCAGAGGTCACCCCTCCACTTT. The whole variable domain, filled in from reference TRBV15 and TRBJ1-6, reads DAMVIQNPRYQVTQFGKPVTLSCSQTLNHNVMYWYQQKSSQAPKLLFHYYDKDFNNEADTPDNFQSRRPNTSFCFLDIRSPGLGDTAMYLCATSRGSVIQRSPLHFGNGTRLTVT.

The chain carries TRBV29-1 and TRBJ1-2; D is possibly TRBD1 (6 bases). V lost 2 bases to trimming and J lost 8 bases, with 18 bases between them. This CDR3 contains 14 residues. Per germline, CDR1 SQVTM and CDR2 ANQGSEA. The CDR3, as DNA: TGCAGCGTTGAAAAGGGCAGGGGCCAAGGAGGCTACACCTTC. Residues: CSVEKGRGQGGYTF.

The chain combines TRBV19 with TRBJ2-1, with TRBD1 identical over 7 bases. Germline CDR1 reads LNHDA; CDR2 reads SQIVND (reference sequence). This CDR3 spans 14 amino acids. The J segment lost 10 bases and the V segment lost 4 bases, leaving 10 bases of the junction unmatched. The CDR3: CASSKLTGYGEQFF. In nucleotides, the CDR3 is TGTGCCAGTAGTAAGCTGACAGGGTACGGAGAGCAGTTCTTC.

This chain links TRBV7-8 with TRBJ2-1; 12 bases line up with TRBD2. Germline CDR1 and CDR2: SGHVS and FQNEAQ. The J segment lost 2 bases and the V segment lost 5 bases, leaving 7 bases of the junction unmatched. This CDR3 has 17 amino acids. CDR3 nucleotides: TGTGCCAGCAGCCCCCGTCGACTAGCGGGGGCCTACAATGAGCAGTTCTTC. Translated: CASSPRRLAGAYNEQFF.

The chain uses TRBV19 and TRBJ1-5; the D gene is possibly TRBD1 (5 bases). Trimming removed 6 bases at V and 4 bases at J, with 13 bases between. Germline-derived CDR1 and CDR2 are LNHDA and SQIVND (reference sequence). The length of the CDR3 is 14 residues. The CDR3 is CASSDSYVNQPQHF. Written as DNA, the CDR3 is TGTGCCAGTAGCGACAGCTATGTTAATCAGCCCCAGCATTTT. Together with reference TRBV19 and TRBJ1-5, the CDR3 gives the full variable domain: DGGITQSPKYLFRKEGQNVTLSCEQNLNHDAMYWYRQDPGQGLRLIYYSQIVNDFQKGDIAEGYSVSREKKESFPLTVTSAQKNPTAFYLCASSDSYVNQPQHFGDGTRLSIL.

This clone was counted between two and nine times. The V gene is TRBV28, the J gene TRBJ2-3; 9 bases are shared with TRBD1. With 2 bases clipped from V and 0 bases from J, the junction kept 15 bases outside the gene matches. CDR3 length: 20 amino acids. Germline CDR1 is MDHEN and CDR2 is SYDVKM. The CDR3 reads CASSLRGGTGGEISTDTQYF. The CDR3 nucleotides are TGTGCCAGCAGTTTACGAGGCGGAACAGGGGGCGAAATCAGCACAGATACGCAGTATTTT.

The CDR3: CAWSGGDRLSSTNEKLFF. The CDR3 nucleotides read TGTGCCTGGTCTGGGGGGGACAGGTTGTCCTCAACTAATGAAAAACTGTTTTTT. V is TRBV30 and J is TRBJ1-4; 8 positions match TRBD1. The germline V gene encodes CDR1 GTSNPN and CDR2 SVGIG (reference sequence). The ends lost 5 bases at V and 0 bases at J; junction bases unmatched: 14. CDR3 length: 18 amino acids.

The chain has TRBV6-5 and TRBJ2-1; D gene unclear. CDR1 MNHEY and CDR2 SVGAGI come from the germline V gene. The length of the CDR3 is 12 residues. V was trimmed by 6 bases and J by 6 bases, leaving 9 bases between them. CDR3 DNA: TGTGCCAGCAGGCCCCAGTCCAATGAGCAGTTCTTC. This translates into CASRPQSNEQFF.

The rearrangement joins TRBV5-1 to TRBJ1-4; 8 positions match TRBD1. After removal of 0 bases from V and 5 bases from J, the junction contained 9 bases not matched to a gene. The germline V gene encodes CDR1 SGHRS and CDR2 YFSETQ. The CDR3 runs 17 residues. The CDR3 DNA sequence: TGCGCCAGCAGCTTGGCAGGGGGCGCGCGGGTGAATGAAAAACTGTTTTTT. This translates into CASSLAGGARVNEKLFF.

The CDR3 sequence: CAIRRDRDYNEQFF. The CDR3 DNA sequence: TGTGCCATCAGACGGGACAGGGACTACAATGAGCAGTTCTTC. The V and J genes are TRBV10-3 and TRBJ2-1; TRBD1 aligns across 9 bases. This CDR3 comprises 14 residues. Germline V gene data show CDR1 as ENHRY and CDR2 as SYGVKD. The V and J ends lost 6 bases and 3 bases, in that order; junction bases with no gene match: 3.

The CDR3 is CAIRDRGTDEQFF. The CDR3 region has the DNA TGTGCCATCCGGGACAGGGGGACGGATGAGCAGTTCTTC. This chain connects TRBV2 to TRBJ2-1; the match to TRBD1 covers 11 bases. The CDR3 loop spans 13 amino acids. Germline CDR1 and CDR2: SNHLY and FYNNEI. The ends lost 10 bases at V and 8 bases at J; junction bases unmatched: 7.

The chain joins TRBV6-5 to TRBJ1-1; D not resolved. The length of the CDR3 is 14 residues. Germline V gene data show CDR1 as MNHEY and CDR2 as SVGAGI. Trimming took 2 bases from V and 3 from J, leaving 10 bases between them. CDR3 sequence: CASSYAGRDTEAFF. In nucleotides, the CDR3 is TGTGCCAGCAGTTACGCGGGAAGGGACACTGAAGCTTTCTTT.

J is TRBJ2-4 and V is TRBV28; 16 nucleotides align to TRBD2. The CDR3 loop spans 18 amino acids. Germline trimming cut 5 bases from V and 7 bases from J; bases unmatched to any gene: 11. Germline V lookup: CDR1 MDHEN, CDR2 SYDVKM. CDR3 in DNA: TGTGCCAGCAGTGACCTGGGACTAGCGGGAGGGTTGGTGAACATTCAGTACTTC. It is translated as CASSDLGLAGGLVNIQYF.

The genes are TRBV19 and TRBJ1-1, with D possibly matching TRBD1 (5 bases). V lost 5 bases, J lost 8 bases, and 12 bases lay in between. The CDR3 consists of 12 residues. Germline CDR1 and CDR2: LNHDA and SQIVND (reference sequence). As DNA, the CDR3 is TGTGCCAGTAGTCTAGGGGAGGCGGAAGCTTTCTTT. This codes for CASSLGEAEAFF.

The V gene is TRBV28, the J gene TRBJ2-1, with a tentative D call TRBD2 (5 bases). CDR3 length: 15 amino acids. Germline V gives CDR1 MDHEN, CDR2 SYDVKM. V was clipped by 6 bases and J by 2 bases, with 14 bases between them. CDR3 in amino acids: CASRSSARAYNEQFF. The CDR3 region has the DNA TGTGCCAGCAGGAGTAGCGCCCGAGCCTACAATGAGCAGTTCTTC. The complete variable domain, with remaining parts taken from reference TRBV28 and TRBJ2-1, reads DVKVTQSSRYLVKRTGEKVFLECVQDMDHENMFWYRQDPGLGLRLIYFSYDVKMKEKGDIPEGYSVSREKKERFSLILESASTNQTSMYLCASRSSARAYNEQFFGPGTRLTVL.

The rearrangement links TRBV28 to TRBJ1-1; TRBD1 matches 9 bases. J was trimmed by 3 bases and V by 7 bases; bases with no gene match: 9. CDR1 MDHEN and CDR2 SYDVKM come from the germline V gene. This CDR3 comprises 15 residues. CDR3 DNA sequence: TGTGCCAGCACCCGACTTACAGGGGGCCACACTGAAGCTTTCTTT. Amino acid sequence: CASTRLTGGHTEAFF.

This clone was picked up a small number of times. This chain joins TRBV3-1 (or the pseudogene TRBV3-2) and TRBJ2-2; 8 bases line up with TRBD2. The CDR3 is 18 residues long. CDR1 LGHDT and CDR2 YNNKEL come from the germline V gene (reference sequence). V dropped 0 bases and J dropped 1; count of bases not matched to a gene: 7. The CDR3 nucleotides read TGTGCCAGCAGCCAAGATCGGTGGCTAGCGGGGAACACCGGGGAGCTGTTTTTT. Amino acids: CASSQDRWLAGNTGELFF.

The CDR3 is CASSQTLAGSYNEQFF. CDR3 in DNA: TGTGCCAGCAGCCAAACCCTAGCGGGGTCCTACAATGAGCAGTTCTTC. The gene calls are TRBV4-2 and TRBJ2-1, with TRBD2 matching over 9 bases. J was trimmed by 1 base and V by 2 bases; bases with no gene match: 3. This CDR3 contains 16 residues. Per the germline V gene, CDR1 is LGHNA and CDR2 is YNFKEQ.

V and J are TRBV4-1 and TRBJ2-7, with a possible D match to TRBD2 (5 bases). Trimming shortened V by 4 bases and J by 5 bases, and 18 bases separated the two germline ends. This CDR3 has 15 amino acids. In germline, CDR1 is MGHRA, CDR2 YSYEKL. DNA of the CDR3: TGCGCCAGCAGCCGAACCTCTACGGGAAGCAACGAGCAGTACTTC. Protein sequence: CASSRTSTGSNEQYF.

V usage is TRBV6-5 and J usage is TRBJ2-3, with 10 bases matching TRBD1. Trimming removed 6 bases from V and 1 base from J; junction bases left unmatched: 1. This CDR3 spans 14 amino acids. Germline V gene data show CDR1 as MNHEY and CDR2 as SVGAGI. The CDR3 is CASRGTGGTDTQYF. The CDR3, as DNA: TGTGCCAGCAGGGGGACAGGGGGCACAGATACGCAGTATTTT.

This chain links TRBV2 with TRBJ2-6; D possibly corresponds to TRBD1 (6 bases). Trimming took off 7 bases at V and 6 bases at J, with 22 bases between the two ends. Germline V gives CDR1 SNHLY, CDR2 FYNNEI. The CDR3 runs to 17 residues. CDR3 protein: CASIIQGKPSTANVLTF. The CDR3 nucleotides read TGTGCCAGCATAATCCAGGGGAAGCCTTCGACGGCCAACGTCCTGACTTTC.

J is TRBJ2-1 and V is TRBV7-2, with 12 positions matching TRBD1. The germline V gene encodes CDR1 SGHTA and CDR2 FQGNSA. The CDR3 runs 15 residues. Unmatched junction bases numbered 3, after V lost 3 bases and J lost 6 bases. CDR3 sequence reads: CASSLGQGAINEQFF. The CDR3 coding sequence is TGTGCCAGCAGCTTGGGACAGGGGGCTATCAATGAGCAGTTCTTC.

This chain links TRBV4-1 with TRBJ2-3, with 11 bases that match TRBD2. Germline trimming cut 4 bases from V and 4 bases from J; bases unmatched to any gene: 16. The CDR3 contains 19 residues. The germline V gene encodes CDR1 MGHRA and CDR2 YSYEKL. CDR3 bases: TGCGCCAGCAGCCGGAGTAGCGGGAGGGGCAGTATTAACGCAGATACGCAGTATTTT. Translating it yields CASSRSSGRGSINADTQYF.

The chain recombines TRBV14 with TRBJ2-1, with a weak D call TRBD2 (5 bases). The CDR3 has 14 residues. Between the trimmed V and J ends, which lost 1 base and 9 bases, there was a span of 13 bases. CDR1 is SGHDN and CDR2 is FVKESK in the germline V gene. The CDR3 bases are TGTGCCAGCAGCCAAGGAGGAGGTTTAGGTGAGCAGTTCTTC. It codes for CASSQGGGLGEQFF.

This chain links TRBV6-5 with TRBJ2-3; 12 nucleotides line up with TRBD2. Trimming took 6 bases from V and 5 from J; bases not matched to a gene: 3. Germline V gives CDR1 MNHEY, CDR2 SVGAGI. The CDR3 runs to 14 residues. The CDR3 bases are TGTGCCAGCAGCCCGGGACTAGCGGGAGATACGCAGTATTTT. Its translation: CASSPGLAGDTQYF.

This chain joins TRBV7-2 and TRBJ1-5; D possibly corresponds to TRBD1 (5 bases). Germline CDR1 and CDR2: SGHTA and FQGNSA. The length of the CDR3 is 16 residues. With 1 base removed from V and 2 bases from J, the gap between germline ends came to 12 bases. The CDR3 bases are TGTGCCAGCAGCTTAGATTCCTCCAGGGGCAATCAGCCCCAGCATTTT. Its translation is CASSLDSSRGNQPQHF. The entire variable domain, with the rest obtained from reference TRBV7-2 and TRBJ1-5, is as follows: GAGVSQSPSNKVTEKGKDVELRCDPISGHTALYWYRQSLGQGLEFLIYFQGNSAPDKSGLPSDRFSAERTGGSVSTLTIQRTQQEDSAVYLCASSLDSSRGNQPQHFGDGTRLSIL.

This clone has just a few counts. CDR3: CASSPGSAGQPQHF. For the CDR3, the DNA is TGTGCCAGCAGCCCTGGGAGCGCGGGGCAGCCCCAGCATTTT. The J gene is TRBJ1-5, the V gene TRBV7-2; D gene unclear. The CDR3 runs to 14 residues. V lost 5 bases and J 7 bases, leaving 15 bases between the germline ends. CDR1 is SGHTA and CDR2 is FQGNSA in the germline V gene.

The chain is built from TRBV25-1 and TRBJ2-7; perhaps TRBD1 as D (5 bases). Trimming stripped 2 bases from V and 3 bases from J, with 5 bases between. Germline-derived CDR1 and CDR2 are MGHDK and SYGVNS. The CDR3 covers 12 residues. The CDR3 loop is CASSEGHYEQYF. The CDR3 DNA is TGTGCCAGCAGTGAAGGACACTACGAGCAGTACTTC.